This record concerns one T cell receptor beta chain sequence. This record belongs to a study of spatial heterogeneity in lung cancer. The CDR3 extends over 15 amino acids. Germline values: CDR1 DFQATT, CDR2 SNEGSKA (reference sequence). J was trimmed by 1 base and V by 0 bases; bases with no gene match: 5. The time point was: blood at routine non-recurrence follow-up after resection. Without sorting, whole RNA was sequenced from tumor, nontumor lung or frozen PBMC. Each CDR3 protein gets one entry after TCRdb re-called the 5' RACE reads with MiXCR. The sample records about 120,000 distinct CDR3 sequences, less than 15% being singletons.

Sample: PBMCs, taken at follow-up. The rearrangement joins TRBV20-1 to TRBJ2-5; 7 bases align to TRBD1. This clonotype originated in a male donor with early-stage non-small cell lung cancer. The CDR3 sequence: CSARDSTGAQETQYF. The CDR3 DNA reads as TGCAGTGCTAGAGATAGCACAGGGGCCCAAGAGACCCAGTACTTC.